This T cell receptor (beta chain) was observed in a study of naive and memory T cell subsets. The germline CDR1 and CDR2 sequences are KGHDR and SFDVKD. The V end was cut by 5 bases, the J end by 1 base, with 13 bases between. The CDR3 is 15 amino acids. This clonotype was counted only a few times. Two oligonucleotides, mixed equimolar, formed the beta constant-region primer covering TRBC1 and TRBC2. TCRdb re-analysed the UMI-ligation and nested PCR reads in MiXCR, keeping a single row per CDR3 protein. The sample holds approximately 140,000 distinct CDR3 sequences, 15% to 20% seen once. This clonotype was sampled from a human donor in good health. Material: naive CD4+ T cells from blood. V is TRBV24-1 and J is TRBJ1-1; a possible D gene is TRBD1 (5 bases). The chain's CDR3 is CATSGFGTANTEAFF. DNA for the CDR3: TGTGCCACCAGTGGTTTTGGGACCGCGAACACTGAAGCTTTCTTT.